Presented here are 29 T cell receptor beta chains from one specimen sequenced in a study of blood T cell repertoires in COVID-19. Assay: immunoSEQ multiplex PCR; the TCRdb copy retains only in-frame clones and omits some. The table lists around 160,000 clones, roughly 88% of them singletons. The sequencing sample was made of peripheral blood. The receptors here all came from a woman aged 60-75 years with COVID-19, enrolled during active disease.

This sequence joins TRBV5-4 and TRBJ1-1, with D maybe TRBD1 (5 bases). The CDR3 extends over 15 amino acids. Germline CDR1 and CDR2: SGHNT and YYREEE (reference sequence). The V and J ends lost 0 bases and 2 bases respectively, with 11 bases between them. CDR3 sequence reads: CASSLGAGHNTEAFF. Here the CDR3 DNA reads TGTGCCAGCAGCTTGGGGGCAGGGCATAACACTGAAGCTTTCTTT.

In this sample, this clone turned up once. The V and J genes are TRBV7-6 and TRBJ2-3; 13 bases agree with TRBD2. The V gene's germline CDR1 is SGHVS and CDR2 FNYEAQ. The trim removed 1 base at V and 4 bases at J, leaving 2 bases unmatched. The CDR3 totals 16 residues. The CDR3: CASSLGTSGGADTQYF. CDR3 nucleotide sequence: TGTGCCAGCAGCTTAGGCACTAGCGGGGGGGCAGATACGCAGTATTTT.

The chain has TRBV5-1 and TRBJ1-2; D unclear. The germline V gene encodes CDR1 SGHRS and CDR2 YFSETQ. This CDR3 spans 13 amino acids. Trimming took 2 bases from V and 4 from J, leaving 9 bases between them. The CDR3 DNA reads TGCGCCAGCAGCTTCCCCGGGTCCTATGGCTACACCTTC. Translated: CASSFPGSYGYTF. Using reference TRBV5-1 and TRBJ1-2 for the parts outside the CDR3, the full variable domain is KAGVTQTPRYLIKTRGQQVTLSCSPISGHRSVSWYQQTPGQGLQFLFEYFSETQRNKGNFPGRFSGRQFSNSRSEMNVSTLELGDSALYLCASSFPGSYGYTFGSGTRLTVV.

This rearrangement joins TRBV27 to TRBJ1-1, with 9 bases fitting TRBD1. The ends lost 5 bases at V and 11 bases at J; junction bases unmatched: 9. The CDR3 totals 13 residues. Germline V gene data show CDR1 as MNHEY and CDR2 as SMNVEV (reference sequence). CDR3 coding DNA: TGTGCCAGCAGTAGACAGGGGGGAAATTGGGCTTTCTTT. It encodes CASSRQGGNWAFF.

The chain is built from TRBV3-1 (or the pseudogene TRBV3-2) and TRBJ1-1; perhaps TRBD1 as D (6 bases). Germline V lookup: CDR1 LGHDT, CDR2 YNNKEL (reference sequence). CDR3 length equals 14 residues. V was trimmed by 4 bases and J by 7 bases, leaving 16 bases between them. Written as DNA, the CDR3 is TGTGCCAGCAGCCCTCCCCGTACAGGGAGTGAAGCTTTCTTT. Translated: CASSPPRTGSEAFF.

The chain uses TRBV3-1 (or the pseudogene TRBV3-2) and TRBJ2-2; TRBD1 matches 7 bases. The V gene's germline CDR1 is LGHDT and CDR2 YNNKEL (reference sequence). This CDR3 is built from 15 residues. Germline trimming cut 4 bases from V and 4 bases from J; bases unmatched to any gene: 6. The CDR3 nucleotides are TGTGCCAGCAGCCCCTTGACAGGGCCCACCGGGGAGCTGTTTTTT. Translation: CASSPLTGPTGELFF.

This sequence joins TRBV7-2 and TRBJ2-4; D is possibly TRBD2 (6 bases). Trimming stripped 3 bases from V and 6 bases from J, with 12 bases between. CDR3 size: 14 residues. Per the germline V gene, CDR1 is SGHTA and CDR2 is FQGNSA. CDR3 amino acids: CASSFSDGGNIQYF. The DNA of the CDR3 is TGTGCCAGCAGCTTCTCCGACGGGGGAAACATTCAGTACTTC.

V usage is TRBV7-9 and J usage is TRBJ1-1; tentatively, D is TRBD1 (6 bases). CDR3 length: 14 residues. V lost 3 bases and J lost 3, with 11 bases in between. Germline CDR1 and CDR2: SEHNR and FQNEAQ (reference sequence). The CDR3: CASSFTGSDTEAFF. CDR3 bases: TGTGCCAGCAGCTTTACAGGGTCCGACACTGAAGCTTTCTTT.

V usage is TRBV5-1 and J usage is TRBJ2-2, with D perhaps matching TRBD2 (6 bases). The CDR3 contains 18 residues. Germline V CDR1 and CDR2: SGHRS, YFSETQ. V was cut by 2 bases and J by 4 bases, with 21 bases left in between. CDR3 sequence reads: CASSFPLPDGGGTGELFF. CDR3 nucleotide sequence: TGCGCCAGCAGCTTCCCCCTACCTGACGGGGGAGGCACCGGGGAGCTGTTTTTT.

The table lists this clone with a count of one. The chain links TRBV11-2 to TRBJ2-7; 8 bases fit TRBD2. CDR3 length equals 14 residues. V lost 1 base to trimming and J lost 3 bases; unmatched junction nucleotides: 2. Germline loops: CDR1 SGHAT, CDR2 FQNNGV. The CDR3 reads CASSLGAGDYEQYF. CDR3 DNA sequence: TGTGCCAGCAGCTTAGGAGCGGGGGACTACGAGCAGTACTTC.

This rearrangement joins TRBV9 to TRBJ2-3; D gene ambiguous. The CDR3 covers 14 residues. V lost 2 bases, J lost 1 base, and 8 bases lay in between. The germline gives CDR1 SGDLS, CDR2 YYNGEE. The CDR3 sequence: CASSVYSGTDTQYF. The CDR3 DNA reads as TGTGCCAGCAGCGTTTACTCCGGCACAGATACGCAGTATTTT.

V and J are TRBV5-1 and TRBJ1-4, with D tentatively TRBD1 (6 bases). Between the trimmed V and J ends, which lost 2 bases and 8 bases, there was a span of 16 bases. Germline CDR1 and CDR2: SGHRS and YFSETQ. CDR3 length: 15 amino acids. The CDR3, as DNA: TGCGCCAGCAGCTTCGGACAGCCCCGAGGGGAAAAACTGTTTTTT. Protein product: CASSFGQPRGEKLFF.

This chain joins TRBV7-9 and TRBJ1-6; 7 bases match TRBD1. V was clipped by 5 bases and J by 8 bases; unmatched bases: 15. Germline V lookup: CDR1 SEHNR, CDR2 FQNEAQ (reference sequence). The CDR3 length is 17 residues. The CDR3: CASSPTSRQGGHSPLHF. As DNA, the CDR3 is TGTGCCAGCAGCCCAACAAGCAGACAGGGTGGGCATTCACCCCTCCACTTT.

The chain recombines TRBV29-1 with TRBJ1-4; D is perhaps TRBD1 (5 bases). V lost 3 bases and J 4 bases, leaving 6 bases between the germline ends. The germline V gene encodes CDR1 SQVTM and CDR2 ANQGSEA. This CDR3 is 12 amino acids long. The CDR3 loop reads CSVEGGNEKLFF. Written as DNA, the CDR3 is TGCAGCGTTGAGGGGGGTAATGAAAAACTGTTTTTT.

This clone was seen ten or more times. The CDR3 protein is CASSLAEGQTYEQYF. CDR3 bases: TGCGCCAGCAGCTTGGCCGAAGGACAGACCTACGAGCAGTACTTC. This chain connects TRBV5-1 to TRBJ2-7; D might be TRBD1 (6 bases). Trimming shortened V by 0 bases and J by 2 bases, and 12 bases separated the two germline ends. CDR3 length: 15 residues. Germline CDR1 and CDR2: SGHRS and YFSETQ.

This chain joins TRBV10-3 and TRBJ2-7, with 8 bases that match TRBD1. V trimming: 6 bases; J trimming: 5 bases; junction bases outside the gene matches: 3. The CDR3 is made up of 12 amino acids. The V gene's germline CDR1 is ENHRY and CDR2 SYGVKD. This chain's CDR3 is CAISRQGNEQYF. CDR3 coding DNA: TGTGCCATCAGCCGACAGGGGAACGAGCAGTACTTC.

CDR3 residues: CASSSFGLAGNEQFF. CDR3 bases: TGTGCCAGCAGTTCTTTTGGACTAGCGGGTAATGAGCAGTTCTTC. The J gene is TRBJ2-1, the V gene TRBV6-6; the match to TRBD2 covers 11 bases. The germline gives CDR1 MNHNY, CDR2 SVGAGI (reference sequence). With 4 bases clipped from V and 7 bases from J, the junction kept 6 bases outside the gene matches. This CDR3 region has 15 residues.

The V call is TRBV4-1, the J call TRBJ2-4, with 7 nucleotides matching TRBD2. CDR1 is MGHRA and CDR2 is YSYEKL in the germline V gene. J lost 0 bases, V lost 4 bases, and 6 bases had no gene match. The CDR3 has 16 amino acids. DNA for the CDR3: TGCGCCAGCAGCCCCCGGGACTACCAAGCCAAAAACATTCAGTACTTC. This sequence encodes CASSPRDYQAKNIQYF.

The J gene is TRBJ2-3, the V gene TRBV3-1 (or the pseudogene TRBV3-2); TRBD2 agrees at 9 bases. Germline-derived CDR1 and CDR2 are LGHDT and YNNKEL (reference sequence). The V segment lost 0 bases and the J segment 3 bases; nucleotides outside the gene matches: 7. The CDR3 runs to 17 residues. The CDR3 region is CASSQDRRGGRTDTQYF. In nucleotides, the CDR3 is TGTGCCAGCAGCCAAGATCGGCGGGGGGGCCGGACAGATACGCAGTATTTT.

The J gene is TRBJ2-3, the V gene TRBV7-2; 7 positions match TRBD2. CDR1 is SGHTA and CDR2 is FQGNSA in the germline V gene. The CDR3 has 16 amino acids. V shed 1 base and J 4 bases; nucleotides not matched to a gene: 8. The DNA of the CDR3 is TGTGCCAGCAGCTTAGTGGGCGGGGGTAATTCAGATACGCAGTATTTT. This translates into CASSLVGGGNSDTQYF. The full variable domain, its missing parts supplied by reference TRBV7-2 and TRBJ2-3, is GAGVSQSPSNKVTEKGKDVELRCDPISGHTALYWYRQSLGQGLEFLIYFQGNSAPDKSGLPSDRFSAERTGGSVSTLTIQRTQQEDSAVYLCASSLVGGGNSDTQYFGPGTRLTVL.

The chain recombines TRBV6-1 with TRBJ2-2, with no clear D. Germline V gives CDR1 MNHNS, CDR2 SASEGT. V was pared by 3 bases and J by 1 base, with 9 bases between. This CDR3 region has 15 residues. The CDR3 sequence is CASSDPPLNTGELFF. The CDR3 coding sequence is TGTGCCAGCAGTGACCCTCCCCTGAACACCGGGGAGCTGTTTTTT.

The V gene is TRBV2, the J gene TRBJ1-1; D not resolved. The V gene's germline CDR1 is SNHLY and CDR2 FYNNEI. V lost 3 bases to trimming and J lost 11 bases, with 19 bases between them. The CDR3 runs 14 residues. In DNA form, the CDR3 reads TGTGCCAGCAGTGAGGGCAGGCCCGTCCCTGTGGCTTTCTTT. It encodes CASSEGRPVPVAFF.

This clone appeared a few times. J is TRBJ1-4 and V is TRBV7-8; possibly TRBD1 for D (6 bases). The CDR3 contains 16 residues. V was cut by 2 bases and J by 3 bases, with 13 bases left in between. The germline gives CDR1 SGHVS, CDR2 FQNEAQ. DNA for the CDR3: TGTGCCAGCAGCTTACGTCAGGGGTTGGCTAATGAAAAACTGTTTTTT. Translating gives CASSLRQGLANEKLFF. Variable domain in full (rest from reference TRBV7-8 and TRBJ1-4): GAGVSQSPRYKVAKRGQDVALRCDPISGHVSLFWYQQALGQGPEFLTYFQNEAQLDKSGLPSDRFFAERPEGSVSTLKIQRTQQEDSAVYLCASSLRQGLANEKLFFGSGTQLSVL.

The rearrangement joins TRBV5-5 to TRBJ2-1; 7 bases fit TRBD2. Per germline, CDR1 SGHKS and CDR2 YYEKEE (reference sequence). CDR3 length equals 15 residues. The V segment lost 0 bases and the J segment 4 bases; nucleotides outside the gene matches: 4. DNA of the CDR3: TGTGCCAGCAGCTTGGAGGTAGCGGGTTACAATGAGCAGTTCTTC. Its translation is CASSLEVAGYNEQFF.

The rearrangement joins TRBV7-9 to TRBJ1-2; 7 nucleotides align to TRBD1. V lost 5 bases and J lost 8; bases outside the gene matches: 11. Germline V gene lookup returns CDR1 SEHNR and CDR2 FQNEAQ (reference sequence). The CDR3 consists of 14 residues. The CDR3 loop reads CASSPSDRLGGYTF. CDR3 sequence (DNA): TGTGCCAGCAGCCCCTCGGACAGGCTCGGGGGCTACACCTTC. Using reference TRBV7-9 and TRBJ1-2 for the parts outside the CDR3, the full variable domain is DTGVSQNPRHKITKRGQNVTFRCDPISEHNRLYWYRQTLGQGPEFLTYFQNEAQLEKSRLLSDRFSAERPKGSFSTLEIQRTEQGDSAMYLCASSPSDRLGGYTFGSGTRLTVV.

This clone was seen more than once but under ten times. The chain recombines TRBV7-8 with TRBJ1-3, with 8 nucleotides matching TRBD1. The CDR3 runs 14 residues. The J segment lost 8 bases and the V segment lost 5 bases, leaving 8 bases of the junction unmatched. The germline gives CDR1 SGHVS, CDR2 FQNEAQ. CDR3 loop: CASSTRGQGDTIYF. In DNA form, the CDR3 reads TGTGCCAGCAGCACGCGCGGACAGGGAGACACCATATATTTT.

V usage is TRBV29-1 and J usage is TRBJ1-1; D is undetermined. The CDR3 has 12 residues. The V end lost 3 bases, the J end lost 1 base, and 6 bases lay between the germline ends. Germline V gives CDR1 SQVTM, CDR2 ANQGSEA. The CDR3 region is CSVEARNTEAFF. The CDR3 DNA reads TGCAGCGTTGAGGCTAGGAACACTGAAGCTTTCTTT.

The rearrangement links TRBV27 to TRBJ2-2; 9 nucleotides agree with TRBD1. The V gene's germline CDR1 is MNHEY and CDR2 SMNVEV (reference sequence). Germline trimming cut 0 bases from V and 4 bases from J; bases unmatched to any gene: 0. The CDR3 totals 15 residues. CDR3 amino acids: CASSLSGQGTGELFF. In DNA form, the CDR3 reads TGTGCCAGCAGTTTATCGGGACAGGGCACCGGGGAGCTGTTTTTT.

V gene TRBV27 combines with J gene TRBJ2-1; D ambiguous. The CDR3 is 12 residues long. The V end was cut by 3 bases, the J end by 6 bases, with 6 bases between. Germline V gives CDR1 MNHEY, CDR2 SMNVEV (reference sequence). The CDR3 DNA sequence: TGTGCCAGCAGTTTCGGTTCCAATGAGCAGTTCTTC. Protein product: CASSFGSNEQFF.